This TCR beta chain was captured by sequencing in a study of breast tumors, draining lymph nodes, adjacent tissues. TCRdb analysed the multiplex PCR reads with MiXCR anew, one entry per CDR3 protein. The sample lists about 60,000 distinct CDR3 sequences, roughly 50% seen once, with roughly a fifth in the top ten. This clonotype has a count of ten or more. The source is a female donor with breast cancer. Some clones in this sample may be carry-over from other donors' samples. Material for sequencing was breast tumor tissue.

CDR3 sequence (DNA): TGCGCCAGCGGTCGGACTAGCGGAGAAGGGGATACGCAGTATTTT. Its translation: CASGRTSGEGDTQYF. J is TRBJ2-3 and V is TRBV5-1, with TRBD2 identical over 10 bases. Per the germline V gene, CDR1 is SGHRS and CDR2 is YFSETQ. J was trimmed by 6 bases and V by 7 bases; bases with no gene match: 11. The CDR3 has 15 amino acids. The full variable domain, rest sourced from reference TRBV5-1 and TRBJ2-3, is KAGVTQTPRYLIKTRGQQVTLSCSPISGHRSVSWYQQTPGQGLQFLFEYFSETQRNKGNFPGRFSGRQFSNSRSEMNVSTLELGDSALYLCASGRTSGEGDTQYFGPGTRLTVL.